A selection of T cell receptor beta chains follows, all from one sample in a study of brain T cells in children with intractable seizures. Clones were sequenced by immunoSEQ multiplex PCR, and TCRdb holds only the in-frame ones, with some missing. Among 340,000 or so clones listed, about 94% were seen once. This specimen consisted of peripheral blood, obtained 4 to 6 months after surgery. These receptors were taken from a boy less than two years old with tuberous sclerosis and intractable seizures. Both conserved end residues are part of each CDR3. The D gene is left open where the match is weak. Only part of the rows carry a size: once, few, many, or a class if the clone is expanded.

J,D,V,size,length,DNA,CDR3
TRBJ2-7,.,TRBV2,few,15,TGTGCCAGCAGCGACTTAGCGGCGAGTCCCTACGAGCAGTACTTC,CASSDLAASPYEQYF
TRBJ1-1,TRBD1,TRBV10-2,.,16,TGCGCCAGCAGCTTAGGGACAGGGGGCTTCAACACTGAAGCTTTCTTT,CASSLGTGGFNTEAFF
TRBJ2-1,TRBD2,TRBV6-2/TRBV6-3,.,15,TGTGCCAGCAGTTACTCACTAGCGGGGGGTGCTGAGCAGTTCTTC,CASSYSLAGGAEQFF
TRBJ2-7,.,TRBV3-1/TRBV3-2,few,11,TGTGCCAGCAGCCCAGGTTCGGAGCAGTACTTC,CASSPGSEQYF
TRBJ2-2,.,TRBV5-4,.,15,TGTGCCAGCAGCATGGACTACAAGAACACCGGGGAGCTGTTTTTT,CASSMDYKNTGELFF
TRBJ2-1,TRBD2,TRBV7-3,.,16,TGTGCCAGCAGCTTAATCGGGACTAGCAGATACAATGAGCAGTTCTTC,CASSLIGTSRYNEQFF
TRBJ2-3,.,TRBV19,.,17,TGTGCCAGTAGTATAGGGGGGCTAGCGGAGGGCACAGATACGCAGTATTTT,CASSIGGLAEGTDTQYF
TRBJ2-3,TRBD2,TRBV7-2,.,14,TGTGCCAGCAGCTTAGCGACTAGCTCAGATACGCAGTATTTT,CASSLATSSDTQYF
TRBJ2-1,TRBD1,TRBV28,once,15,TGTGCCAGCACCCGAAGCGGGACAGGGTACAATGAGCAGTTCTTC,CASTRSGTGYNEQFF
TRBJ1-2,.,TRBV28,.,12,TGTGCCAGCAGTTTCCGGGGCTATGGCTACACCTTC,CASSFRGYGYTF
TRBJ2-1,.,TRBV27,.,14,TGTGCCAGCAGTTTCCCGGAGGGCCGGGATGAGCAGTTCTTC,CASSFPEGRDEQFF
TRBJ1-2,.,TRBV7-3,.,13,TGTGCCAGCAGCCAAGGAGAGAACTATGGCTACACCTTC,CASSQGENYGYTF
TRBJ2-1,TRBD1,TRBV29-1,.,13,TGCAGCGTTGCGGGACAGGGGAACAATGAGCAGTTCTTC,CSVAGQGNNEQFF
TRBJ2-7,TRBD1,TRBV20-1,once,12,TGCAGTGCTAGTAAGGGGGCTTACGAGCAGTACTTC,CSASKGAYEQYF
TRBJ1-3,.,TRBV4-1,.,17,TGCGCCAGCAGCCAAGATGTCGATCCTGGCTCTGGAAACACCATATATTTT,CASSQDVDPGSGNTIYF
TRBJ1-2,.,TRBV10-1,.,14,TGCGCCAGCAGTAGTAGCCTAGCTAACTATGGCTACACCTTC,CASSSSLANYGYTF
TRBJ1-1,TRBD1,TRBV27,.,13,TGTGCCAGCAGTTTTACAGGGGGCACTGAAGCTTTCTTT,CASSFTGGTEAFF
TRBJ1-2,.,TRBV9,.,13,TGTGCCAGCAGCGTAGACTGGGGTAATGGCTACACCTTC,CASSVDWGNGYTF
TRBJ2-1,TRBD2,TRBV7-3,.,15,TGTGCCAGCAGCTTAGTAGCGGGAAGGGGGAATGAGCAGTTCTTC,CASSLVAGRGNEQFF
TRBJ2-6,.,TRBV19,once,17,TGTGCCAGTAGTGGGGCCCGGGACGTGACTGGGGCCAACGTCCTGACTTTC,CASSGARDVTGANVLTF
TRBJ2-1,TRBD1,TRBV5-6,.,14,TGTGCCAGCAGACCAGGGGGCACCTACAATGAGCAGTTCTTC,CASRPGGTYNEQFF
TRBJ2-5,TRBD2,TRBV6-1,.,19,TGTGCCAGCAGTGGTTTCGCCTCGGGACTAGCGGGGTTACAAGAGACCCAGTACTTC,CASSGFASGLAGLQETQYF
TRBJ2-1,TRBD1,TRBV24-1,.,16,TGTGCCACCAGTATTTCCAGGGGGTCCGCCTACAATGAGCAGTTCTTC,CATSISRGSAYNEQFF
TRBJ2-5,TRBD1,TRBV24-1,.,15,TGTGCCACCAGTGATTACAGGGGGTCTTTGGAGACCCAGTACTTC,CATSDYRGSLETQYF
TRBJ2-7,TRBD2,TRBV28,once,13,TGTGCCATCGGACTAGCGGAAACCTACGAGCAGTACTTC,CAIGLAETYEQYF
TRBJ1-4,.,TRBV27,once,16,TGTGCCAGTACCCTCTCGTTGAGGGCAACTAATGAAAAACTGTTTTTT,CASTLSLRATNEKLFF
TRBJ2-7,.,TRBV24-1,.,13,TGTGCCACCAGTGATTTGGGGGGCGACGAGCAGTACTTC,CATSDLGGDEQYF
TRBJ2-3,.,TRBV19,.,16,TGTGCCAGTAGTATTATCCTCACCTCTAACACAGATACGCAGTATTTT,CASSIILTSNTDTQYF
TRBJ2-7,.,TRBV7-6,.,15,TGTGCCAGCAGCTTAGGGGCGGGTAGCTCCTACGAGCAGTACTTC,CASSLGAGSSYEQYF
TRBJ2-1,.,TRBV10-2,.,11,TGCGCCAGCAGTGTGAACCTTGAGCAGTTCTTC,CASSVNLEQFF
TRBJ1-3,.,TRBV19,few,15,TGTGCCAGTAAATTAACGGACAGCTCTGGAAACACCATATATTTT,CASKLTDSSGNTIYF
TRBJ1-1,.,TRBV11-2,.,19,TGTGCCAGCAGCTTAGCACCCTATAGGGGGAGAGGGGAAGACACTGAAGCTTTCTTT,CASSLAPYRGRGEDTEAFF
TRBJ1-1,.,TRBV27,.,13,TGTGCCAGCAGTTTATTTTTGAACACTGAAGCTTTCTTT,CASSLFLNTEAFF
TRBJ2-1,.,TRBV29-1,.,10,TGCAGTTTCGAGGCCGCTGAGCAGTTCTTC,CSFEAAEQFF
TRBJ1-2,.,TRBV2,.,13,TGTGCCAGCAGAGAAGAGTTTAACTATGGCTACACCTTC,CASREEFNYGYTF
TRBJ2-1,TRBD1,TRBV18,.,16,TGTGCCAGCTCACCACCGGGGACAGGTAAAGGCAATGAGCAGTTCTTC,CASSPPGTGKGNEQFF